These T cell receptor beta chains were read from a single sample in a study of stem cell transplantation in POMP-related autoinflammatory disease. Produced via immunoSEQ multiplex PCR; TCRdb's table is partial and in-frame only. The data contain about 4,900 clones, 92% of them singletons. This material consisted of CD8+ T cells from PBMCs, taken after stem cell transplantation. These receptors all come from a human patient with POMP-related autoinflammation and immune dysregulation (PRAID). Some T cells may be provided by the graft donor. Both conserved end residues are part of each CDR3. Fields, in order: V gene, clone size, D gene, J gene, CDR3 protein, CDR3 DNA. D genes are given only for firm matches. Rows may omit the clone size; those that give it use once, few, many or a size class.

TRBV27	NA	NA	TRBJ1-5	CASRDIYNSNQPQHF	TGTGCCAGCAGGGACATCTATAATAGCAATCAGCCCCAGCATTTT
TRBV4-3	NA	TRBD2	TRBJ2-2	CASSQATQIAGGNTGELFF	TGCGCCAGCAGCCAAGCTACTCAAATAGCGGGAGGGAACACCGGGGAGCTGTTTTTT
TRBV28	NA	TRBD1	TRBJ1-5	CASSAGGGNQPQHF	TGTGCCAGCAGTGCAGGGGGCGGCAATCAGCCCCAGCATTTT
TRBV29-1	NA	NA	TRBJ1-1	CSVGGGTEAFF	TGCAGCGTGGGTGGGGGGACTGAAGCTTTCTTT
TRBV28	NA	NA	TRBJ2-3	CASSSDVGTGPSDSTDTQYF	TGTGCCAGCTCTTCTGACGTGGGGACTGGACCCTCTGACTCCACAGATACGCAGTATTTT
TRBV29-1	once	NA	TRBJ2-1	CSVDAVAPEQFF	TGCAGCGTTGACGCCGTAGCACCCGAGCAGTTCTTC
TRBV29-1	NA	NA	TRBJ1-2	CSVEDGRADGYTF	TGCAGCGTTGAAGACGGCAGGGCGGATGGCTACACCTTC
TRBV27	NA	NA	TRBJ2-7	CASSLSSGEKQYF	TGTGCCAGCAGTTTATCTTCGGGGGAAAAGCAGTACTTC
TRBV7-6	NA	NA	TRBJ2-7	CASSLAPDRATYEQYF	TGTGCCAGCAGCTTAGCCCCAGACCGCGCTACCTACGAGCAGTACTTC
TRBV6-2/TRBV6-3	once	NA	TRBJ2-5	CASSYLGGRETQYF	TGTGCCAGCAGTTACCTTGGAGGAAGAGAGACCCAGTACTTC
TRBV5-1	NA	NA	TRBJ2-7	CASSLAQSYEQYF	TGCGCCAGCAGCTTGGCCCAGAGCTACGAGCAGTACTTC
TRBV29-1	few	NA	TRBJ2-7	CSVGFSGTSSSYEQYF	TGCAGCGTTGGGTTTTCTGGGACATCGTCTTCCTACGAGCAGTACTTC
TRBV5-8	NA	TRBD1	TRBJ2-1	CASSPTGDPYILF	TGTGCCAGCAGCCCGACAGGGGACCCTTATATTCTCTTC
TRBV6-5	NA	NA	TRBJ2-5	CASSLANQETQYF	TGTGCCAGCAGCCTGGCGAACCAAGAGACCCAGTACTTC
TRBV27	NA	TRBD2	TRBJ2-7	CASTPGLAEPYEQYF	TGTGCCAGCACCCCAGGACTAGCGGAGCCCTACGAGCAGTACTTC
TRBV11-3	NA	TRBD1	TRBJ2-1	CASRPGQGAGEQFF	TGTGCCAGCAGGCCGGGACAGGGGGCCGGAGAGCAGTTCTTC
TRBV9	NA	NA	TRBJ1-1	CASSVGDTMNTEAFF	TGTGCCAGCAGCGTAGGGGACACCATGAACACTGAAGCTTTCTTT
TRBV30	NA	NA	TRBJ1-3	CAWGKISLGNTIYF	TGTGCCTGGGGAAAGATATCCCTGGGAAACACCATATATTTT
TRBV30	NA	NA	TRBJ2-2	CAWSDGAGELFF	TGTGCCTGGAGTGATGGTGCCGGGGAGCTGTTTTTT
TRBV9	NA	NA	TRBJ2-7	CASSAQTDYEQYF	TGTGCCAGCAGCGCCCAGACTGACTACGAGCAGTACTTC
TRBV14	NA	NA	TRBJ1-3	CASRKIPLRGGAPKTGNTIYF	TGTGCCAGCAGGAAGATACCTCTCCGGGGGGGGGCCCCGAAGACTGGAAACACCATATATTTT
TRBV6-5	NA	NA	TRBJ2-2	CASSYGTGELFF	TGTGCCAGCAGTTACGGCACCGGGGAGCTGTTTTTT
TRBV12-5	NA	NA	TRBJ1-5	CASGPPGNQPQHF	TGTGCTAGTGGTCCACCAGGCAATCAGCCCCAGCATTTT
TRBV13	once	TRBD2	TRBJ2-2	CASSSRGDTGELFF	TGTGCCAGCAGCTCCCGGGGGGATACCGGGGAGCTGTTTTTT
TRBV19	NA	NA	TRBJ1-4	CASSPVDNYNEKLFF	TGTGCCAGTAGCCCCGTGGACAACTATAATGAAAAACTGTTTTTT
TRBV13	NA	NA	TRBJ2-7	CASSSVAHEQYF	TGTGCCAGCAGCTCGGTGGCCCACGAGCAGTACTTC
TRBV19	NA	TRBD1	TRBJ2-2	CASSRDRGVTGELFF	TGTGCCAGTAGCAGAGACAGGGGGGTCACCGGGGAGCTGTTTTTT
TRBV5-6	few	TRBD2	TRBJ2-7	CASSLVTSGAYEQYF	TGTGCCAGCAGCTTGGTGACTAGCGGGGCGTACGAGCAGTACTTC
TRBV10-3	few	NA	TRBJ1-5	CAITDSQGQPQHF	TGTGCCATCACAGACAGCCAGGGTCAGCCCCAGCATTTT
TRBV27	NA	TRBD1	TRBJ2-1	CASSLLGQGADEQFF	TGTGCCAGCAGTTTATTGGGACAGGGGGCCGATGAGCAGTTCTTC
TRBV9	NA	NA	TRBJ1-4	CASSGPGSNEKLFF	TGTGCCAGCAGCGGACCAGGGTCTAATGAAAAACTGTTTTTT
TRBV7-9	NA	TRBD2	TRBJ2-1	CASTPGGVLEQFF	TGTGCCAGCACCCCGGGGGGGGTTCTCGAGCAGTTCTTC
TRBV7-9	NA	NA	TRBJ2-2	CASSLGAAANTGELFF	TGTGCCAGCAGCTTAGGCGCAGCCGCGAACACCGGGGAGCTGTTTTTT
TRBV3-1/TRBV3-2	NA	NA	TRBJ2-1	CASSLTAAGLYNEQFF	TGTGCCAGCAGCCTTACTGCTGCGGGACTCTACAATGAGCAGTTCTTC
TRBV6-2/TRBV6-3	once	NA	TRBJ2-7	CASRPRGTGTFYEQYF	TGTGCCAGCAGGCCTCGGGGAACGGGGACGTTCTACGAGCAGTACTTC
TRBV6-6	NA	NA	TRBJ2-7	CASMGGHPNYEQYF	TGTGCCAGCATGGGAGGCCATCCCAACTACGAGCAGTACTTC
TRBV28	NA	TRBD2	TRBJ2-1	CASRPGLAGVLAEQFF	TGTGCCAGCAGGCCGGGACTAGCGGGAGTTTTGGCTGAGCAGTTCTTC
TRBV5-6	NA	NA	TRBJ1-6	CASSLAAGESPLHF	TGTGCCAGCAGCTTGGCGGCTGGGGAGTCACCCCTCCACTTT
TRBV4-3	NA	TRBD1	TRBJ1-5	CASSQGTGDDQPQHF	TGCGCCAGCAGCCAAGGGACAGGGGACGACCAGCCCCAGCATTTT
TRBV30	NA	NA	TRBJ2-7	CAWSVERWSGGTYYEQYF	TGTGCCTGGAGTGTAGAGAGGTGGTCGGGGGGCACTTATTACGAGCAGTACTTC
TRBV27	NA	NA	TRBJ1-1	CASSLRGGNTEAFF	TGTGCCAGCAGTTTAAGGGGGGGTAACACTGAAGCTTTCTTT